The T cell receptor beta chain described here comes from a study of shared clonotypes between healthy human individuals. Study at large: Samples came from two female and a few male donors aged 18 to 49.

Per germline, CDR1 SNHLY and CDR2 FYNNEI. V was pared by 6 bases and J by 3 bases, with 12 bases between. CDR3 length: 13 residues. Naive CD8 isolation took CD45RO-negative cells positively selected for CCR7 and excluded terminally differentiated effector memory CD45RA+ cells. When replicate PCRs were run on sorted subsets, they used roughly 0.2 ug DNA, some 30,000 T cell genomes. Method: immunoSEQ multiplex PCR; TCRdb's copy keeps in-frame clones and lacks some. The sample carries around 2,000,000 clones, roughly 94% recorded once. The study, taken as a whole, reports: Estimated richness values were generally larger in naive subsets than in memory subsets. Shared clonotypes across all four donors exceeded non-shared ones in generation probability.

Notes on this clone: Its antigen is not known.

The chain combines TRBV2 with TRBJ2-7; D unclear. The clonotype originates from a man aged 18 to 35 in good health. The sequenced sample was naive CD8+ T cells sorted from blood. The CDR3 DNA follows: TGTGCCAGCAGGGACCCGGATTACTACGAGCAGTACTTC. Translating gives CASRDPDYYEQYF.